Listed here is a single TCR beta chain. The CDR3 loop spans 14 amino acids. Looked up from germline, CDR1 is SGHRS and CDR2 is YFSETQ. Trimming removed 0 bases from V and 5 bases from J; junction bases left unmatched: 2. This PCR relied on a set of 60 Vbeta primers and 13 Jbeta primers. Clones were sequenced by immunoSEQ multiplex PCR, and TCRdb holds only the in-frame ones, with some missing. Among approximately 170,000 clones listed, about 82% were seen once. This record comes from a study of cytomegalovirus exposure and HLA in healthy donors. Sample: PBMCs. The chain carries TRBV5-1 and TRBJ2-3; the match to TRBD1 covers 8 bases. This TCR was recovered from a male donor in good health and CMV-seronegative. The CDR3 spells CASSLAGGGDTQYF. In DNA form, the CDR3 reads TGCGCCAGCAGCTTGGCAGGGGGCGGAGATACGCAGTATTTT. The full variable domain, in which reference TRBV5-1 and TRBJ2-3 provide the parts outside the CDR3, is KAGVTQTPRYLIKTRGQQVTLSCSPISGHRSVSWYQQTPGQGLQFLFEYFSETQRNKGNFPGRFSGRQFSNSRSEMNVSTLELGDSALYLCASSLAGGGDTQYFGPGTRLTVL.